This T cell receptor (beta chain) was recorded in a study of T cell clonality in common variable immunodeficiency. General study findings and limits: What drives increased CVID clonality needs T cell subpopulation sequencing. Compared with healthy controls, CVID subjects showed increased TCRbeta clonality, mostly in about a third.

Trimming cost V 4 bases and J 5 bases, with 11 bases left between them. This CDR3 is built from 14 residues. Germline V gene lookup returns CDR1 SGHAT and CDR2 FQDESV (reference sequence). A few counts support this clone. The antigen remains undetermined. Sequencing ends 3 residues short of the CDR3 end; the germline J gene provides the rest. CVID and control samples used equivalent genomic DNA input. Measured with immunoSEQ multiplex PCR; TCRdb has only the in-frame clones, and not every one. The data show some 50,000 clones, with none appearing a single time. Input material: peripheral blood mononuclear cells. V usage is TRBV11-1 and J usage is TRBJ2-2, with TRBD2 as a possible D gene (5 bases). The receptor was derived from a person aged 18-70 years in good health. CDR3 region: CASSYGVWTGELFF. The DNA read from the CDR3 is TGTGCCAGCAGCTACGGGGTGTGGACCGGGGAG.